This T cell receptor (beta chain) stems from a study of monozygotic twins with inflammatory bowel disease. Study results and caveats: Especially where disease activity was present, IBD patients had fewer clonotypes in common with others than healthy twins did. IBD patients had lower TCRbeta diversity (inverse Simpson) than healthy co-twins.

The CDR3 covers 17 residues. Germline V gene lookup returns CDR1 SGHTA and CDR2 FQGNSA. From the 5' RACE reads, TCRdb lists one entry per CDR3 protein and no DNA. The sample's table shows around 400,000 distinct CDR3 sequences. Note on this clonotype: Antigen: not known.

Sequences were obtained from blood. The receptor was derived from a human donor with ulcerative colitis or Crohn's disease, or a healthy co-twin of an affected twin (not recorded which). The chain recombines TRBV7-2 with TRBJ2-3; TCRdb selects TRBD1, and the lack of DNA leaves this call unchecked. CDR3 in amino acids: CASSLGAEGGWTDTQCF.